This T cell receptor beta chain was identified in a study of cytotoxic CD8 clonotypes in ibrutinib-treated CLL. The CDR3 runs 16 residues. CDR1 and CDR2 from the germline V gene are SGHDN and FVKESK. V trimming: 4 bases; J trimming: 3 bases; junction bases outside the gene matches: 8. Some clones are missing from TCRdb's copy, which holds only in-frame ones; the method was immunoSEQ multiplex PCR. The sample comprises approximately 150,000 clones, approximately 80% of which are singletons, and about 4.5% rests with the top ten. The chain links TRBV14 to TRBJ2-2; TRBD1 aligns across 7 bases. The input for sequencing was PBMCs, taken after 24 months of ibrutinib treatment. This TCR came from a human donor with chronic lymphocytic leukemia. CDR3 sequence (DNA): TGTGCCAGCAGCCGAGACAGGGACAGCTACACCGGGGAGCTGTTTTTT. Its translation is CASSRDRDSYTGELFF. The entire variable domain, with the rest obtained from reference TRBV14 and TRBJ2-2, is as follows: EAGVTQFPSHSVIEKGQTVTLRCDPISGHDNLYWYRRVMGKEIKFLLHFVKESKQDESGMPNNRFLAERTGGTYSTLKVQPAELEDSGVYFCASSRDRDSYTGELFFGEGSRLTVL.